The present T cell receptor beta chain was sequenced within a study of graft-versus-host responses after intestinal transplantation. Findings of the study overall: Early post-transplant declines in HvG were associated with peak levels of circulating GvH clones.

With regard to this clone: Its antigen is undetermined.

Profiled with immunoSEQ multiplex PCR; TCRdb holds only in-frame clones, not every one. This sample yields about 37,000 clones, of which roughly 87% are seen a single time; about a sixth belongs to the top ten. Graft specimens yielded both intraepithelial and lamina propria lymphocytes. Germline lookup yields CDR1 SNHLY and CDR2 FYNNEI. V was pared by 7 bases and J by 5 bases, with 10 bases of the junction left unmatched. This CDR3 is built from 15 residues. The chain links TRBV2 to TRBJ2-5; 10 bases align to TRBD2. This receptor was taken from a human patient who received an intestinal transplant, so some T cells may come from the graft donor. The sample in question was ileum tissue, obtained around 190 days after intestinal transplant. CDR3 sequence: CASMMAAGGWETQYF. DNA for the CDR3: TGTGCCAGCATGATGGCAGCGGGAGGGTGGGAGACCCAGTACTTC.